Listed below are T cell receptor beta chains from one sample, sequenced in a study of T cells in localized non-small cell lung cancer. Profiling relied on immunoSEQ multiplex PCR, and the TCRdb table lists in-frame clones only, not all of them. The table lists over a thousand clones, approximately 24% of them singletons. The specimen was lung tumor tissue, collected before any cancer treatment. These receptors were collected from a man aged 40 to 75 with stage I squamous cell lung carcinoma. The CDR3 runs from the conserved cysteine through the conserved F or W. The order of the fields is D gene, V gene, clone size, J gene, CDR3 DNA, CDR3 protein. A D gene is named only where the DNA matches it firmly. The size entry is marked missing in some rows and otherwise reads once, few, many or a size class.

>TRBD1|TRBV9|few|TRBJ1-1
TGTGCCAGCAGTGGACAGGTGAGAGGGGACACTGAAGCTTTCTTT
CASSGQVRGDTEAFF
>NA|TRBV7-5|medium-sized|TRBJ1-5
TGTGCCAGCAGCTTGGGAGGGTTGGGAAGCAATCAGCCCCAGCATTTT
CASSLGGLGSNQPQHF
>NA|TRBV11-3|medium-sized|TRBJ1-3
TGTGCCAGCAGCTTAGAGGTCGCGTTAGGAAACACCATATATTTT
CASSLEVALGNTIYF
>NA|TRBV28|NA|TRBJ1-6
TGTGCCAGCAGTTTAGGGGGGATTATGAGATCTTATTCACCCCTCCACTTT
CASSLGGIMRSYSPLHF
>TRBD2|TRBV28|NA|TRBJ2-7
TGTGCCAGCAGCCCCTTTGAGCGGGGCTCCTACGAGCAGTACTTC
CASSPFERGSYEQYF
>TRBD1|TRBV19|NA|TRBJ1-2
TGTGCCAGTAGTAGGCGGACAGGAGCTAACTATGGCTACACCTTC
CASSRRTGANYGYTF
>NA|TRBV11-3|few|TRBJ1-1
TGTGCCAGCAGCTTAGTGGGTTACATGAACACTGAAGCTTTCTTT
CASSLVGYMNTEAFF
>TRBD1|TRBV9|large|TRBJ1-1
TGTGCCAGCAGCGCCGAAATAGGGACAGGGATGAACACTGAAGCTTTCTTT
CASSAEIGTGMNTEAFF
>TRBD1|TRBV11-3|medium-sized|TRBJ1-6
TGTGCCAGCAGCTCCGGGACAGGGGGCAAATCACCCCTCCACTTT
CASSSGTGGKSPLHF
>NA|TRBV18|NA|TRBJ1-5
TGTGCCAGCTCACCACCAGGTTCGGGGCCGGGCAATCAGCCCCAGCATTTT
CASSPPGSGPGNQPQHF
>NA|TRBV6-8|few|TRBJ1-2
TGTGCCAGCAGTTACTCGAGAGGGAGCAACTATGGCTACACCTTC
CASSYSRGSNYGYTF
>NA|TRBV6-8|NA|TRBJ1-5
TGTGCCAGCAGTGTGACAACTAATCAGCCCCAGCATTTT
CASSVTTNQPQHF
>TRBD1|TRBV9|NA|TRBJ1-2
TGTGCCAGCAGCCTCCAGGGGGAGGGTAACTATGGCTACACCTTC
CASSLQGEGNYGYTF
>NA|TRBV11-3|medium-sized|TRBJ2-1
TGTGCCAGCAGCTCCGGAGGCCGCCGCAATGAGCAGTTCTTC
CASSSGGRRNEQFF
>NA|TRBV7-5|few|TRBJ2-1
TGTGCCAGCAGTCTCAAGGGGTTCGGCAATGAGCAGTTCTTC
CASSLKGFGNEQFF
>NA|TRBV19|NA|TRBJ1-5
TGTGCCAGTAGCCCAGGTTCCGTGACAGGAATTAGCAATCAGCCCCAGCATTTT
CASSPGSVTGISNQPQHF